This TCR beta chain was profiled in a study of human T cells and chemical hapten exposure. In the study overall: Patch testing placed 0.01% DPC on the upper back, with readings at 6 days.

Documented time point: patch test 2, 6 weeks after DPC sensitization. The treatment is: therapeutic diphenylcyclopropenone sensitization with weekly scalp DPC. TCRdb independently ran MiXCR on the RACE reads; one entry per CDR3 protein. The table lists 110,000 or so distinct CDR3 sequences, roughly a tenth of them singletons. This CDR3 is 14 amino acids long. V lost 4 bases, J lost 5 bases, and 11 bases lay in between. The clonotype comes from a woman in her thirties or forties with alopecia areata. Some clones in this sample may be carry-over from other donors' samples. The sample here was whole blood, taken in connection with sensitization to the hapten diphenylcyclopropenone (DPC). The chain joins TRBV12-3 or TRBV12-4 to TRBJ1-4; D ambiguous. The CDR3 spells CASSYRVRNEKLFF. The CDR3 DNA reads as TGTGCCAGCAGTTACCGGGTTCGAAATGAAAAACTGTTTTTT.